This T cell receptor (beta chain) originates from a study of blood T cell repertoires in COVID-19. Study-level information: Sites in the United States, Italy and Spain provided acute and convalescent COVID-19 samples. From T cells, B-cell-depleted T cells, or PBMCs came the material, which was cDNA or gDNA.

The authors' processing: By means of reference gene primer amplification, nucleated cell counts were estimated. The repertoire was sequenced with immunoSEQ multiplex PCR; TCRdb's copy has only in-frame clones and lacks some. That table is the source of V, J and clone size, and D and trimming were worked out from the DNA. The data show about 400,000 clones, roughly 90% seen once. Clinical history reported by participants formed the basis on which cohorts were assigned. Germline V gene data show CDR1 as LNHNV and CDR2 as YYDKDF (reference sequence). V gave up 2 bases and J gave up 7 bases, with 12 bases separating them. The CDR3 has 15 amino acids.

This chain uses TRBV15 with TRBJ1-6; TRBD1 is a possible D gene (6 bases). The sequenced sample was PBMCs or T cells enriched from blood (not recorded which). This clonotype was obtained from a woman aged 40 to 55 with acute COVID-19. The CDR3 is CATSRQTQGNSPLHF. The CDR3 nucleotides read TGTGCCACCAGCAGACAGACGCAGGGGAATTCACCCCTCCACTTT.